The 29 T cell receptor beta chains reported below all come from one sample, sequenced in a study of blood T cells in healthy people across ages. It was with a sample-barcoded 5' primer and a J-beta primer mix that a second PCR of about 7 to 12 cycles was run. TCRdb reprocessed the 5' RACE reads with MiXCR, giving one entry per CDR3 protein. The sample gives about 780,000 distinct CDR3 sequences, around 62% of which show up once; approximately 30% is in the top ten. Sequencing used blood. These receptors originate from a man younger than 40 in good health.

V is TRBV4-3 and J is TRBJ2-7; the match to TRBD1 covers 9 bases. V trimming: 6 bases; J trimming: 4 bases; junction bases outside the gene matches: 10. This CDR3 comprises 15 residues. The germline V gene encodes CDR1 LGHNA and CDR2 YSLEER. For the CDR3, the DNA is TGCGCCAGCAGTCTACACTACGGACAGGGGTACGAGCAGTACTTC. Protein: CASSLHYGQGYEQYF.

This CDR3 reads CASISLEPKETQYF. Written as DNA, the CDR3 is TGTGCCAGCATTTCCCTAGAGCCGAAAGAGACCCAGTACTTC. The V and J genes are TRBV2 and TRBJ2-5; D unresolved. CDR3 length: 14 residues. V was shortened by 7 bases and J by 3 bases, with 15 bases between the two germline ends. Germline CDR1 SNHLY, CDR2 FYNNEI.

This clonotype was counted once. V is TRBV27 and J is TRBJ1-1; D might be TRBD1 (5 bases). The V gene's germline CDR1 is MNHEY and CDR2 SMNVEV (reference sequence). The germline V and J ends were trimmed by 1 base and 3 bases, with 12 bases remaining between them. The length of the CDR3 is 15 residues. The CDR3 DNA is TGTGCCAGCAGTTTATTGGGGGGAGGGGACACTGAAGCTTTCTTT. This codes for CASSLLGGGDTEAFF.

Points on this clonotype: Its ends do not fully match the called genes, so a read error is possible. The V call is TRBV20-1, the J call TRBJ2-1; 9 positions match TRBD2. CDR1 and CDR2 (germline): DFQATT, SNEGSKA (reference sequence). CDR3 length equals 14 residues. The CDR3 region is CCARDGGGAGEQFF. The CDR3 DNA reads TGCTGTGCTAGAGATGGCGGGGGGGCCGGTGAGCAGTTCTTC.

This chain links TRBV27 with TRBJ1-6, with D perhaps matching TRBD1 (6 bases). The CDR3 totals 18 residues. The ends were cut back, 2 bases at V and 6 bases at J, with 20 bases in the middle. The germline V gene has CDR1 MNHEY and CDR2 SMNVEV (reference sequence). The DNA of the CDR3 is TGTGCCAGCAGTTTAGGGAGTAGGTCGACAGGCTCTAATTCACCCCTCCACTTT. It translates to CASSLGSRSTGSNSPLHF.

V usage is TRBV14 and J usage is TRBJ1-4, with a possible D match to TRBD1 (6 bases). CDR1 and CDR2 from the germline V gene are SGHDN and FVKESK. This CDR3 contains 15 residues. V lost 0 bases to trimming and J lost 5 bases, with 10 bases between them. The CDR3: CASSQDIGQNEKLFF. The CDR3 region has the DNA TGTGCCAGCAGCCAAGATATTGGACAGAATGAAAAACTGTTTTTT. Filled out from reference TRBV14 and TRBJ1-4, the complete variable domain reads EAGVTQFPSHSVIEKGQTVTLRCDPISGHDNLYWYRRVMGKEIKFLLHFVKESKQDESGMPNNRFLAERTGGTYSTLKVQPAELEDSGVYFCASSQDIGQNEKLFFGSGTQLSVL.

J is TRBJ1-4 and V is TRBV12-3 or TRBV12-4; 7 bases fit TRBD1. This CDR3 has 13 residues. J lost 15 bases, V lost 2 bases, and 9 bases had no gene match. In nucleotides, the CDR3 is TGTGCCAGCAGTTTATCGGGTGACAGGGAAGTGTTTTTT. It encodes CASSLSGDREVFF.

V gene TRBV10-3 combines with J gene TRBJ2-3, with D possibly matching TRBD2 (7 bases). The CDR3 has 15 residues. From germline, CDR1 is ENHRY and CDR2 SYGVKD. Deletions cut 0 bases from V and 2 bases from J, with 9 bases between. The CDR3: CAISESGGLTDTQYF. Here the CDR3 DNA reads TGTGCCATCAGTGAGTCGGGGGGGCTCACAGATACGCAGTATTTT.

This clonotype occurred a few times. V gene TRBV19 combines with J gene TRBJ2-7, with TRBD1 as a possible D gene (5 bases). Per germline, CDR1 LNHDA and CDR2 SQIVND (reference sequence). Trimming took 5 bases from V and 10 from J, leaving 18 bases between them. This CDR3 is 13 amino acids long. The CDR3 sequence is CASSSRPEGAQYF. CDR3 DNA: TGTGCCAGTAGTTCAAGACCCGAAGGGGCCCAGTACTTC.

This clonotype was detected only once. The rearrangement uses TRBV18 and TRBJ2-5, with TRBD1 identical over 8 bases. The germline V gene has CDR1 KGHSH and CDR2 LQKENI. The length of the CDR3 is 14 residues. The V gene end was trimmed by 4 bases and the J gene end by 4 bases; junction bases not matched to a gene: 5. The DNA for the CDR3 is TGTGCCAGCTCACAGGGACAGGATGCAGAGACCCAGTACTTC. As protein: CASSQGQDAETQYF.

This clonotype was counted many times. The V call is TRBV7-2, the J call TRBJ2-5; D is ambiguous. The CDR3 totals 13 residues. The V and J ends lost 5 bases and 1 base respectively, with 8 bases between them. Germline assignment: CDR1 SGHTA and CDR2 FQGNSA. The CDR3 sequence: CASSGRVQETQYF. The CDR3, as DNA: TGTGCCAGCAGCGGCAGAGTCCAAGAGACCCAGTACTTC.

Worth noting for this clonotype: A single base separates this from a much larger clone, so it may be a read error. The chain links TRBV29-1 to TRBJ1-2, with no clear D. CDR1 is SQVTM, CDR2 ANQGSEA, per germline. The CDR3 has 13 amino acids. The V gene lost 7 bases and the J gene lost 5 bases, with 17 bases spanning the gap. The chain's CDR3 is CSAIGSVGYGYTF. CDR3 nucleotides: TGCAGCGCTATAGGTTCCGTCGGTTATGGCTACACCTTC.

The chain combines TRBV6-5 with TRBJ2-1, with 10 bases that match TRBD2. Germline-derived CDR1 and CDR2 are MNHEY and SVGAGI. CDR3 size: 16 residues. The V gene end was trimmed by 4 bases and the J gene end by 4 bases; junction bases not matched to a gene: 7. The CDR3 spells CASSSPGTSAYNEQFF. The CDR3 DNA is TGTGCCAGCAGTTCCCCAGGGACTAGCGCGTACAATGAGCAGTTCTTC.

The rearrangement uses TRBV20-1 and TRBJ2-4, with D possibly matching TRBD1 (6 bases). The CDR3 spans 13 residues. The V end lost 7 bases, the J end lost 0 bases, and 10 bases lay between the germline ends. Germline lookup yields CDR1 DFQATT and CDR2 SNEGSKA (reference sequence). CDR3 loop: CSGDTLAKNIQYF. CDR3 DNA: TGCAGTGGGGACACCTTAGCCAAAAACATTCAGTACTTC.

The rearrangement uses TRBV7-9 and TRBJ1-2, with TRBD1 identical over 7 bases. CDR1 and CDR2 from the germline V gene are SEHNR and FQNEAQ (reference sequence). V gave up 3 bases and J gave up 6 bases; unmatched junction bases: 10. The CDR3 has 15 amino acids. Written as DNA, the CDR3 is TGTGCCAGCAGCTTTGAGACAGGGAACGGAGATGGCTACACCTTC. Translation gives CASSFETGNGDGYTF.

CDR3 DNA: TGTGCCAGCAGCTCCCCCCCTACGACCTATGGCTACACCTTC. Translated, it gives CASSSPPTTYGYTF. The rearrangement joins TRBV7-9 to TRBJ1-2; D gene ambiguous. CDR1 is SEHNR and CDR2 is FQNEAQ in the germline V gene (reference sequence). V dropped 4 bases and J dropped 4 bases, with 13 bases sitting between them. This CDR3 region has 14 residues.

This chain connects TRBV12-3 or TRBV12-4 to TRBJ2-5; D gene uncertain. CDR3 length equals 12 residues. V dropped 6 bases and J dropped 4 bases, with 9 bases sitting between them. In DNA, the CDR3 is TGTGCCAGCAGGGGTCGCGCAGAGACCCAGTACTTC. It translates to CASRGRAETQYF.

The chain is built from TRBV6-5 and TRBJ2-1; 10 nucleotides line up with TRBD2. The CDR3 has 18 residues. Germline CDR1 MNHEY, CDR2 SVGAGI. Trimming removed 2 bases from V and 5 bases from J; junction bases left unmatched: 12. The DNA of the CDR3 is TGTGCCAGCAGTTACATATACACAAGCGGGGGGGTAAACAATGAGCAGTTCTTC. This encodes CASSYIYTSGGVNNEQFF.

This clonotype was seen a single time. V gene TRBV20-1 combines with J gene TRBJ1-5; 10 bases are shared with TRBD1. Germline values: CDR1 DFQATT, CDR2 SNEGSKA (reference sequence). Trimming removed 2 bases from V and 6 bases from J; junction bases left unmatched: 7. The CDR3 has 15 amino acids. The CDR3 region is CSARLGQGVGQPQHF. The DNA of the CDR3 is TGCAGTGCTAGACTAGGACAGGGGGTGGGTCAGCCCCAGCATTTT.

The table lists this clonotype with a few counts. J is TRBJ2-1 and V is TRBV10-3; TRBD1 aligns across 7 bases. CDR3 size: 12 residues. Germline values: CDR1 ENHRY, CDR2 SYGVKD. V was clipped by 6 bases and J by 9 bases; unmatched bases: 5. The CDR3, as DNA: TGTGCCATCAGGGGACAGCAATTTGAGCAGTTCTTC. Translating it yields CAIRGQQFEQFF.

This clonotype appeared many times. The chain carries TRBV6-5 and TRBJ2-6; D unclear. CDR3 length: 17 residues. Trimming cost V 2 bases and J 4 bases, with 15 bases left between them. The V gene's germline CDR1 is MNHEY and CDR2 SVGAGI. CDR3 nucleotides: TGTGCCAGCAGTTACGGCCGACGGCTTAGAGGGGCCAACGTCCTGACTTTC. This codes for CASSYGRRLRGANVLTF.

This clonotype was counted many times. The chain carries TRBV4-3 and TRBJ2-3; D may be TRBD2 (5 bases). In germline, CDR1 is LGHNA, CDR2 YSLEER. The length of the CDR3 is 14 residues. The V end was cut by 3 bases, the J end by 3 bases, with 10 bases between. CDR3 nucleotide sequence: TGCGCCAGCAGCCATGCGGGCAGGACAGATACGCAGTATTTT. Protein sequence: CASSHAGRTDTQYF.

The CDR3 DNA reads TGTGCCAGCAGGATGAGGGACCCCTCCTACAATGAGCAGTTCTTC. Translation gives CASRMRDPSYNEQFF. V is TRBV6-2 or TRBV6-3 and J is TRBJ2-1; D is tentatively TRBD1 or TRBD2 (5 bases each). CDR3 size: 15 residues. V dropped 6 bases and J dropped 0 bases, with 12 bases sitting between them. From germline, CDR1 is MNHEY and CDR2 SVGEGT.

The chain combines TRBV11-2 with TRBJ2-5, with 13 bases that match TRBD2. The CDR3 loop spans 17 amino acids. Trimming at V came to 0 bases and at J to 1 base, leaving 2 bases not matched to a gene. The germline V gene encodes CDR1 SGHAT and CDR2 FQNNGV. The CDR3 reads CASSLDRLAGGQETQYF. The CDR3, as DNA: TGTGCCAGCAGCTTAGACAGACTAGCGGGGGGCCAAGAGACCCAGTACTTC.

The chain links TRBV20-1 to TRBJ1-2; no reliable D call. Trimming removed 3 bases at V and 4 bases at J, with 15 bases between. Germline V lookup: CDR1 DFQATT, CDR2 SNEGSKA (reference sequence). This CDR3 has 14 residues. CDR3 amino acids: CSARTDLDGYGYTF. CDR3 DNA: TGCAGTGCTAGGACCGACCTGGACGGCTATGGCTACACCTTC.

In nucleotides, the CDR3 is TGTGCCAGCAGCCTCCCGGGACAGGGTTTATCTGGGGCCAACGTCCTGACTTTC. This codes for CASSLPGQGLSGANVLTF. The chain joins TRBV7-2 to TRBJ2-6; 9 bases align to TRBD1. This CDR3 region has 18 residues. J was trimmed by 1 base and V by 5 bases; bases with no gene match: 9. Germline V gives CDR1 SGHTA, CDR2 FQGNSA.

This clonotype was recorded a few times. CDR3 loop: CASSLVQGPGTKNIQYF. CDR3 bases: TGTGCCAGCAGCTTAGTACAGGGGCCGGGGACCAAAAACATTCAGTACTTC. V and J are TRBV7-2 and TRBJ2-4; 7 positions agree with TRBD1. The germline V gene encodes CDR1 SGHTA and CDR2 FQGNSA. The CDR3 is made up of 17 amino acids. J lost 2 bases, V lost 1 base, and 8 bases had no gene match.

The chain has TRBV21-1 and TRBJ1-2; the DNA was not used to check the table's D call, TRBD1. TRBV21-1 is assigned pseudogene status. The length of the CDR3 is 14 residues. The CDR3 DNA reads TGTGCCAGCATCAACAGGGGTTCCAACTATGGCTACACCTTC. It codes for CASINRGSNYGYTF.

The chain couples TRBV18 to TRBJ2-4, with D perhaps TRBD1 or TRBD2 (5 bases each). The J call may be in error: the DNA end matches TRBJ2-7 better. This CDR3 is 14 amino acids long. Germline CDR1 is KGHSH and CDR2 is LQKENI. CDR3 nucleotides: TGTGCCAGCTCACCAGGGACGGTTACCTACGAGCAGTACTTC. Its protein product is CASSPGTVTYEQYF.